Shown below are 30 T cell receptor beta chains from a single sample sequenced in a study of shared clonotypes between healthy human individuals. Only in-frame clones appear in the TCRdb table, and some are missing; sequencing was by immunoSEQ multiplex PCR. The sample has fewer than 1.6 million clones, approximately 98.5% seen once; the top ten hold about 0.35%. Sequenced input: naive CD4+ T cells sorted from blood. Subset noted: CD45RA+ positively selected. These receptors all stem from a man between 25 and 39 years old in good health.

The chain uses TRBV7-2 and TRBJ2-1; 8 bases line up with TRBD2. Trimming cost V 5 bases and J 9 bases; bases outside gene matches: 6. This CDR3 contains 13 residues. CDR1 and CDR2 (germline): SGHTA, FQGNSA. The CDR3 loop is CASSVRTSREQFF. The CDR3 nucleotides are TGTGCCAGCAGCGTAAGGACTAGCCGTGAGCAGTTCTTC.

The V call is TRBV4-1, the J call TRBJ2-1, with TRBD1 matching 11 bases. Germline V lookup: CDR1 MGHRA, CDR2 YSYEKL. The CDR3 spans 16 residues. The V segment lost 3 bases and the J segment 6 bases; nucleotides outside the gene matches: 7. CDR3 DNA sequence: TGCGCCAGCAGCCACCCAGGACAGGGGGCCTCCAATGAGCAGTTCTTC. Translated: CASSHPGQGASNEQFF.

The V and J genes are TRBV6-9 and TRBJ1-5; TRBD1 matches 10 bases. Germline CDR1 and CDR2: MNHGY and SVAAGI. The CDR3 consists of 19 residues. Unmatched junction bases numbered 10, after V lost 2 bases and J lost 0 bases. DNA of the CDR3: TGTGCCAGCAGTTATCCCGGGACAGGGGAATACTATAGCAATCAGCCCCAGCATTTT. It is translated as CASSYPGTGEYYSNQPQHF.

The CDR3 is CASSYRDSYSNQPQHF. DNA of the CDR3: TGTGCCAGCAGCTACCGGGACAGTTATAGCAATCAGCCCCAGCATTTT. The J gene is TRBJ1-5, the V gene TRBV5-5; 7 bases map to TRBD1. The germline V gene has CDR1 SGHKS and CDR2 YYEKEE (reference sequence). The J segment lost 0 bases and the V segment lost 3 bases, leaving 6 bases of the junction unmatched. The CDR3 extends over 16 amino acids.

The CDR3 spells CASSLTGQLRGYTF. The CDR3 bases are TGTGCCAGCAGTTTGACAGGACAGTTGAGAGGCTACACCTTC. The chain links TRBV28 to TRBJ1-2; maybe TRBD1 (6 bases). Germline V gene sequence: CDR1 MDHEN, CDR2 SYDVKM. The CDR3 has 14 amino acids. Between the trimmed V and J ends, which lost 3 bases and 8 bases, there was a span of 16 bases.

V gene TRBV5-1 combines with J gene TRBJ2-3; 9 bases map to TRBD1. V lost 1 base and J lost 5; bases outside the gene matches: 5. Per the germline V gene, CDR1 is SGHRS and CDR2 is YFSETQ. The CDR3 runs 15 residues. This CDR3 is CASSLRTGDVDTQYF. The CDR3 DNA follows: TGCGCCAGCAGCTTGCGGACAGGGGATGTAGATACGCAGTATTTT.

The V gene is TRBV5-1, the J gene TRBJ1-1, with a tentative D call TRBD1 (6 bases). CDR3 length equals 13 residues. Per germline, CDR1 SGHRS and CDR2 YFSETQ. V lost 3 bases and J 5 bases, leaving 11 bases between the germline ends. The CDR3 DNA sequence: TGCGCCAGCAGCTACAGGGATTGGACTGAAGCTTTCTTT. As protein: CASSYRDWTEAFF.

J is TRBJ2-5 and V is TRBV5-4; TRBD2 aligns across 8 bases. The CDR3 contains 15 residues. CDR1 SGHNT and CDR2 YYREEE come from the germline V gene (reference sequence). Trimming took 2 bases from V and 5 from J; bases not matched to a gene: 8. This CDR3 is CASSFSGREGETQYF. CDR3 in DNA: TGTGCCAGCAGCTTCAGCGGACGGGAGGGGGAGACCCAGTACTTC.

This clone showed up just a few times. The chain combines TRBV4-1 with TRBJ2-2, with 13 positions matching TRBD2. This CDR3 has 17 residues. Germline values: CDR1 MGHRA, CDR2 YSYEKL. V lost 0 bases, J lost 4 bases, and 2 bases stayed unmatched. The CDR3, as DNA: TGCGCCAGCAGCCAAGAAACTAGCGGGAGGGCCACCGGGGAGCTGTTTTTT. Translating it yields CASSQETSGRATGELFF.

This chain connects TRBV27 to TRBJ2-3; 14 positions agree with TRBD2. Per the germline V gene, CDR1 is MNHEY and CDR2 is SMNVEV (reference sequence). The CDR3 extends over 19 amino acids. V trimming: 6 bases; J trimming: 6 bases; junction bases outside the gene matches: 17. The CDR3 DNA follows: TGTGCCAGCAGAGTACTGACACCGGGGACTAGCGGGAGAGGCGATACGCAGTATTTT. Its protein product is CASRVLTPGTSGRGDTQYF.

The chain combines TRBV9 with TRBJ2-3; a weak D match, TRBD2 (5 bases). This CDR3 spans 15 amino acids. Germline CDR1 SGDLS, CDR2 YYNGEE. V shed 4 bases and J shed 7 bases, with 19 bases lying between them. The CDR3: CASSPYPRVANTQYF. DNA for the CDR3: TGTGCCAGCAGCCCCTATCCGAGGGTGGCGAATACGCAGTATTTT.

CDR3 sequence reads: CASSLGSRTDTQYF. CDR3 nucleotides: TGCGCCAGCAGCTTGGGGAGCCGCACAGATACGCAGTATTTT. The chain recombines TRBV5-1 with TRBJ2-3; D call uncertain. CDR1 SGHRS and CDR2 YFSETQ come from the germline V gene. Trimming shortened V by 0 bases and J by 1 base, and 6 bases separated the two germline ends. This CDR3 is built from 14 residues.

This clone was found once. The chain carries TRBV7-8 and TRBJ1-1; 7 positions agree with TRBD1. Unmatched junction bases numbered 12, after V lost 2 bases and J lost 9 bases. Germline V gene data show CDR1 as SGHVS and CDR2 as FQNEAQ. The CDR3 is 15 amino acids. The CDR3: CASSLFGVKDRQAFF. In DNA, the CDR3 is TGTGCCAGCAGCTTATTTGGGGTTAAGGACAGGCAAGCTTTCTTT.

As concerns this clone: This same CDR3 is encoded by further DNA sequences in the sample. The chain employs TRBV30 and TRBJ1-2; no firm D call. CDR3 size: 11 residues. The germline CDR1 and CDR2 sequences are GTSNPN and SVGIG (reference sequence). The ends were cut back, 1 base at V and 8 bases at J, with 8 bases in the middle. DNA for the CDR3: TGTGCCTGGAGTGCCCTCCTGGGCTACACCTTC. Translating it yields CAWSALLGYTF. Drawing the rest from reference TRBV30 and TRBJ1-2, the complete variable domain is SQTIHQWPATLVQPVGSPLSLECTVEGTSNPNLYWYRQAAGRGLQLLFYSVGIGQISSEVPQNLSASRPQDRQFILSSKKLLLSDSGFYLCAWSALLGYTFGSGTRLTVV.

V gene TRBV18 combines with J gene TRBJ1-1; D not resolved. Per germline, CDR1 KGHSH and CDR2 LQKENI. The V end lost 3 bases, the J end lost 6 bases, and 20 bases lay between the germline ends. There are 16 residues in the CDR3. This chain's CDR3 is CASSPSGSSFLAEAFF. CDR3 bases: TGTGCCAGCTCACCTTCGGGGAGTTCGTTTTTGGCTGAAGCTTTCTTT.

This chain connects TRBV4-2 to TRBJ2-1, with 9 positions matching TRBD2. Germline V gene lookup returns CDR1 LGHNA and CDR2 YNFKEQ. The ends lost 4 bases at V and 0 bases at J; junction bases unmatched: 1. CDR3 length: 15 amino acids. CDR3 sequence (DNA): TGTGCCAGCAGCCCTAGCGGGAACTCCTACAATGAGCAGTTCTTC. The encoded protein is CASSPSGNSYNEQFF.

The V call is TRBV6-1, the J call TRBJ1-5; TRBD1 is a possible D gene (6 bases). The CDR3 sequence is 15 residues long. Per the germline V gene, CDR1 is MNHNS and CDR2 is SASEGT. The V end was cut by 5 bases, the J end by 2 bases, with 13 bases between. The chain's CDR3 is CASSTLPGGNQPQHF. CDR3 nucleotide sequence: TGTGCCAGCAGTACACTCCCAGGGGGCAATCAGCCCCAGCATTTT.

This chain uses TRBV5-1 with TRBJ2-1; D not certain. This CDR3 has 16 residues. V was clipped by 4 bases and J by 7 bases, with 21 bases between them. CDR1 and CDR2 from the germline V gene are SGHRS and YFSETQ. CDR3 bases: TGCGCCAGCAGCCCCCGGTGGGCCCCCGTCGGAAATGAGCAGTTCTTC. This translates into CASSPRWAPVGNEQFF. Variable domain in full (rest from reference TRBV5-1 and TRBJ2-1): KAGVTQTPRYLIKTRGQQVTLSCSPISGHRSVSWYQQTPGQGLQFLFEYFSETQRNKGNFPGRFSGRQFSNSRSEMNVSTLELGDSALYLCASSPRWAPVGNEQFFGPGTRLTVL.

J is TRBJ2-7 and V is TRBV5-1; TRBD1 aligns across 9 bases. The V gene end was trimmed by 2 bases and the J gene end by 7 bases; junction bases not matched to a gene: 10. Germline CDR1 SGHRS, CDR2 YFSETQ. The CDR3 runs 15 residues. CDR3 loop: CASSLNRGPGEEQYF. CDR3 coding DNA: TGCGCCAGCAGCTTAAACAGGGGGCCGGGGGAGGAGCAGTACTTC.

This clone came up once. The chain couples TRBV7-7 to TRBJ2-3, with TRBD2 identical over 14 bases. J was trimmed by 2 bases and V by 3 bases; bases with no gene match: 16. The CDR3 runs 21 residues. CDR1 is SSHAT, CDR2 FNYEAQ, per germline (reference sequence). The CDR3 sequence is CASSFSTSGRASSANTDTQYF. The CDR3 nucleotides read TGTGCCAGCAGCTTCTCGACTAGCGGGAGGGCCTCTTCAGCGAACACAGATACGCAGTATTTT.

The V gene is TRBV6-1, the J gene TRBJ1-2; D may be TRBD1 (5 bases). The CDR3 runs 11 residues. The V end lost 2 bases, the J end lost 13 bases, and 11 bases lay between the germline ends. Germline CDR1 and CDR2: MNHNS and SASEGT. The CDR3 spells CASSESPQGTF. CDR3 in DNA: TGTGCCAGCAGTGAAAGTCCTCAGGGCACCTTC.

The chain couples TRBV18 to TRBJ2-3; possible D gene TRBD2, 6 bases. This CDR3 spans 13 amino acids. V lost 2 bases to trimming and J lost 4 bases, with 7 bases between them. The V gene's germline CDR1 is KGHSH and CDR2 LQKENI. The CDR3 protein is CASSPSGADTQYF. As DNA, the CDR3 is TGTGCCAGCTCACCATCGGGAGCAGATACGCAGTATTTT.

The rearrangement links TRBV7-5 to TRBJ1-2. TRBV7-5 is given as a pseudogene. The CDR3 consists of 13 residues. CDR3: CVRSSIGNYGYTF. In nucleotides, the CDR3 is TGTGTCAGAAGTAGCATCGGCAACTATGGCTACACCTTC.

The chain joins TRBV27 to TRBJ2-2; TRBD1 matches 9 bases. Germline CDR1 and CDR2: MNHEY and SMNVEV (reference sequence). This CDR3 spans 19 amino acids. V shed 4 bases and J 5 bases; nucleotides not matched to a gene: 17. The CDR3 DNA reads TGTGCCAGCAGTTCAAGGACAGGGGTAACCGGGACTCAGACCGGGGAGCTGTTTTTT. Translated: CASSSRTGVTGTQTGELFF.

This chain links TRBV18 with TRBJ1-4; a weak D match, TRBD1 (5 bases). Germline CDR1 KGHSH, CDR2 LQKENI. V was shortened by 1 base and J by 8 bases, with 11 bases between the two germline ends. This CDR3 is 14 amino acids long. The CDR3: CASSPLGTGEKLFF. The CDR3 region has the DNA TGTGCCAGCTCACCACTCGGGACTGGAGAAAAACTGTTTTTT. The variable domain in full, completed from reference TRBV18 and TRBJ1-4, reads NAGVMQNPRHLVRRRGQEARLRCSPMKGHSHVYWYRQLPEEGLKFMVYLQKENIIDESGMPKERFSAEFPKEGPSILRIQQVVRGDSAAYFCASSPLGTGEKLFFGSGTQLSVL.

The J gene is TRBJ2-1, the V gene TRBV7-8; TRBD2 matches 8 bases. Germline V gene lookup returns CDR1 SGHVS and CDR2 FQNEAQ. Trimming took 5 bases from V and 15 from J; bases not matched to a gene: 9. The CDR3 has 12 residues. CDR3 DNA sequence: TGTGCCAGCAGCCAAAGCGGGAGTCAACCGTTCTTC. It encodes CASSQSGSQPFF. Looking up the rest from reference TRBV7-8 and TRBJ2-1 gives the full variable domain: GAGVSQSPRYKVAKRGQDVALRCDPISGHVSLFWYQQALGQGPEFLTYFQNEAQLDKSGLPSDRFFAERPEGSVSTLKIQRTQQEDSAVYLCASSQSGSQPFFGPGTRLTVL.

The V gene is TRBV6-6, the J gene TRBJ1-5, with D maybe TRBD1 (5 bases). The CDR3 runs to 15 residues. V lost 0 bases to trimming and J lost 7 bases, with 13 bases between them. CDR1 is MNHNY, CDR2 SVGAGI, per germline (reference sequence). In DNA, the CDR3 is TGTGCCAGCAGTTACTCGAGGGGTAAGAGCCAGCCCCAGCATTTT. Its translation: CASSYSRGKSQPQHF.

J is TRBJ2-1 and V is TRBV5-6, with D tentatively TRBD2 (6 bases). Trimming took 4 bases from V and 2 from J, leaving 13 bases between them. Germline V CDR1 and CDR2: SGHDT, YYEEEE. The CDR3 length is 15 residues. The CDR3 nucleotides are TGTGCCAGCAGCACCCGGGACTCCCCCTACAATGAGCAGTTCTTC. As protein: CASSTRDSPYNEQFF.

The chain uses TRBV15 and TRBJ2-3, with 10 positions matching TRBD2. This CDR3 comprises 16 residues. After removal of 5 bases from V and 6 bases from J, the junction contained 11 bases not matched to a gene. CDR1 is LNHNV, CDR2 YYDKDF, per germline (reference sequence). The DNA of the CDR3 is TGTGCCACCAGCGGGTGGGGGAGCGGGAGGGAGGATACGCAGTATTTT. It specifies CATSGWGSGREDTQYF.

J is TRBJ1-1 and V is TRBV5-1; 9 nucleotides match TRBD1. The germline CDR1 and CDR2 sequences are SGHRS and YFSETQ. The CDR3 is made up of 15 amino acids. V shed 3 bases and J 6 bases; nucleotides not matched to a gene: 9. CDR3 nucleotide sequence: TGCGCCAGCAGCTCCGAGGACAGGGGAATCTCTGAAGCTTTCTTT. Translation gives CASSSEDRGISEAFF.